This TCR beta chain was sequenced for a study of blood T cell repertoires in COVID-19. Across the whole study: Spain, Italy and the United States supplied samples that represented acute and convalescent COVID-19. Nucleic acid was either cDNA or gDNA, and it came from T cells, B-cell-depleted T cells, or PBMCs.

V dropped 4 bases and J dropped 5; count of bases not matched to a gene: 6. Germline loops: CDR1 LGHNT, CDR2 FRNRAP. The CDR3 is 15 amino acids. Authors' processing steps: Amplifying reference gene primers gave estimates of nucleated cell counts. Repertoires were generated with immunoSEQ multiplex PCR, while TCRdb's copy carries only in-frame clones and drops some. D and trimming come from the DNA, and the V and J calls and clone size come from that table. Of 90,000 to 130,000 clones in the sample, approximately 65% were seen once. The V gene is TRBV12-5, the J gene TRBJ2-4; TRBD1 matches at 9 bases. The TCR sequence derives from a woman aged 55 to 70 with acute or convalescent COVID-19. Sequenced input: peripheral blood. This CDR3 is CASGSGQGSQNIQYF. In nucleotides, the CDR3 is TGTGCTAGTGGTTCGGGACAGGGAAGCCAAAACATTCAGTACTTC. The full variable domain, in which reference TRBV12-5 and TRBJ2-4 provide the parts outside the CDR3, is DARVTQTPRHKVTEMGQEVTMRCQPILGHNTVFWYRQTMMQGLELLAYFRNRAPLDDSGMPKDRFSAEMPDATLATLKIQPSEPRDSAVYFCASGSGQGSQNIQYFGAGTRLSVL.